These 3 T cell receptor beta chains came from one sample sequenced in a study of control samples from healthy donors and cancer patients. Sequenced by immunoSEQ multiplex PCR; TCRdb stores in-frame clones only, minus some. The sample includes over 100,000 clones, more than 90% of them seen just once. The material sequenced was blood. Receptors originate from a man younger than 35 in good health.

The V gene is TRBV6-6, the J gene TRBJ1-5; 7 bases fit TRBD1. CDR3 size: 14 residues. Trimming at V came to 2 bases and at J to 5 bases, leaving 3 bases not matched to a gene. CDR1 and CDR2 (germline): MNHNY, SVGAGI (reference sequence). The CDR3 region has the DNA TGTGCCAGCAGTTACCCCGGGACAGATCAGCCCCAGCATTTT. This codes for CASSYPGTDQPQHF.

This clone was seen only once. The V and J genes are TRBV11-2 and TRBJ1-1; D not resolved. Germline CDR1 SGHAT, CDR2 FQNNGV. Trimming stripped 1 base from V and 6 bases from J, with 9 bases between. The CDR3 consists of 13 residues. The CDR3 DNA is TGTGCCAGCAGCTTAGGAGGGATGCCTGAAGCTTTCTTT. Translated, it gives CASSLGGMPEAFF.

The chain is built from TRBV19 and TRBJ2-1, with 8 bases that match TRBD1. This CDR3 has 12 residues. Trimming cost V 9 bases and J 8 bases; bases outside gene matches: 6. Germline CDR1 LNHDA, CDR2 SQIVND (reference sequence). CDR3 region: CASRGLRDEQFF. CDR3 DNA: TGTGCCAGCAGGGGGCTAAGGGATGAGCAGTTCTTC.